This TCR beta chain derives from a study of blood T cell repertoires in COVID-19. At the level of the study: PBMCs, B-cell-depleted T cells, or T cells provided the cDNA or gDNA that made up the material.

How the authors handled the data: Amplifying reference gene primers gave estimates of nucleated cell counts. The protocol was immunoSEQ multiplex PCR, while the TCRdb copy is restricted to in-frame clones and leaves out a portion. V, J and clone size were drawn from that table, and D and trimming were deduced from the DNA. The repertoire holds under 400,000 clones, with 85% to 90% as singletons. No more than 2 weeks before study entry, exposed participants had met a case of COVID-19. Germline-derived CDR1 and CDR2 are LGHNT and FRNRAP. The V and J ends lost 2 bases and 2 bases, in that order; junction bases with no gene match: 9. This CDR3 comprises 17 residues.

The specimen was PBMCs or T cells enriched from blood (not recorded which). The chain joins TRBV12-5 to TRBJ2-5; 9 nucleotides match TRBD2. This clonotype was obtained from a woman aged 25 to 39 who had been exposed to COVID-19. CDR3 coding DNA: TGTGCTAGTGGTTTGCCAAGGACTAGCGCCTTGCAAGAGACCCAGTACTTC. Translating gives CASGLPRTSALQETQYF.